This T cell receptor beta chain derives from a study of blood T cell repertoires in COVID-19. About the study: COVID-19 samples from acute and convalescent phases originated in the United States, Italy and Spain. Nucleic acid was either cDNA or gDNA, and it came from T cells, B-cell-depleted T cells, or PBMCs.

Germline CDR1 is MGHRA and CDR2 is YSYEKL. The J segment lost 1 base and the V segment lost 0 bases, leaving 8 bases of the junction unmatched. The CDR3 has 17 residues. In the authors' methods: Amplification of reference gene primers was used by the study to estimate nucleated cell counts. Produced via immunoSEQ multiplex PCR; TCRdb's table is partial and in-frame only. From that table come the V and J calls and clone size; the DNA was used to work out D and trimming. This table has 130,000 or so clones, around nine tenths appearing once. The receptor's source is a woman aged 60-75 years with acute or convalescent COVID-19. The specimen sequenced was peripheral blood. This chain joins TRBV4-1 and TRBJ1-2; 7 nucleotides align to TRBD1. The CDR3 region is CASSQDLAGGYNYGYTF. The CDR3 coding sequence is TGCGCCAGCAGCCAAGATTTGGCAGGGGGTTATAACTATGGCTACACCTTC.